This TCR beta chain was recovered during a study of control samples from healthy donors and cancer patients. Here immunoSEQ multiplex PCR was the method, and the copy in TCRdb shows in-frame clones only, minus some. This sample yields 75,000 to 90,000 clones, of which more than 75% are seen a single time; approximately 2.1% belongs to the top ten. This clone occurred once. This CDR3 comprises 10 residues. Trimming removed 2 bases from V and 8 bases from J, with 3 bases in between. Germline V gene lookup returns CDR1 MNHEY and CDR2 SMNVEV (reference sequence). The chain combines TRBV27 with TRBJ1-2; the D is unclear. The specimen was blood. This TCR derives from a woman aged 40-49 years in good health. DNA for the CDR3: TGTGCCAGCAGTTTACTCGGCTACACCTTC. This codes for CASSLLGYTF.